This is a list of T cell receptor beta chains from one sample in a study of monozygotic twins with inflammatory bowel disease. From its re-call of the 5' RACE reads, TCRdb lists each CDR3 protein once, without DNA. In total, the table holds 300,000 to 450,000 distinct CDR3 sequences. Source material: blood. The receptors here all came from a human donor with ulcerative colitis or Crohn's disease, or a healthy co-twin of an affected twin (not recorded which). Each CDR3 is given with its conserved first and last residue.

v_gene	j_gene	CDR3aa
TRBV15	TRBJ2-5	CATRRDNRVRETQYF
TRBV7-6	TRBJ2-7	CASSTAPGQVQSAYEQYF
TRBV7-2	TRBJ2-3	CASSLARPTDTQYF
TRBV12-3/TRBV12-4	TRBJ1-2	CASSPTGERGGYTF
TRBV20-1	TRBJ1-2	CSARDQRAANYGYTF
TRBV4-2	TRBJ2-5	CASSQVGQPETQYF
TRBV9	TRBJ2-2	CASSVVGTTGELFF
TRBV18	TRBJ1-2	CASSPGGWGYTF
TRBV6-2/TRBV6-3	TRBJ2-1	CASSTSTARSYNEQFF
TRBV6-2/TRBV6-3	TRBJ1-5	CASSPTGWQPQHF
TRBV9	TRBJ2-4	CASSFGPNPAKNIQYF
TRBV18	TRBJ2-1	CASSPETGRSYNEQFF
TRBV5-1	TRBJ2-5	CASSTGLAPQETQYF
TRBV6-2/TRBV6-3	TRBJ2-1	CASSYSRSGFGNEQFF
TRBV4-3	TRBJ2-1	CASSQFNSNEQFF
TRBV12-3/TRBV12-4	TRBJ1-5	CASTPARDRSLGLPQHF
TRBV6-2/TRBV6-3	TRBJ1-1	CASSGPGAKTEAFF
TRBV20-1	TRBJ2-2	CSARSGGSTGELFF
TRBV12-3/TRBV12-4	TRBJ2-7	CASSFGGTKNEQYF
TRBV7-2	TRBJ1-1	CASSLEGGGQRSTEAFF
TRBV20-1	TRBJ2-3	CSGQTGTTDTQYF
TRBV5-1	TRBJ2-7	CASSLETGAYEQYF
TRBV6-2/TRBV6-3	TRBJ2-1	CASNSGSEQFF
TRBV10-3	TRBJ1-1	CASSARAGLNTEAFF
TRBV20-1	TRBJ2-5	CSAQNRQETQYF
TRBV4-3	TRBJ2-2	CASSQVGAGGRTGELFF
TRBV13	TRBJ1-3	CASSLRRTLLSGNTIYF
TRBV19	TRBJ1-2	CASSIAPAGYTF
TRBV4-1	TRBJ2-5	CASSLVVSARGQETQYF
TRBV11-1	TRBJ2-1	CASSSPKLRRTSGYNEQFF
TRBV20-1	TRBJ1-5	CSALGQGDQPQHF
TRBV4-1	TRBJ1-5	CASSRTGVGQPQHF
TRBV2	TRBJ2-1	CASSEEAGPKDEQFF
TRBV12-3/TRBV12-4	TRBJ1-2	CASSFGEGQTYTF
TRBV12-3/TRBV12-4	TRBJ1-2	CDSSLALRINYGYTF
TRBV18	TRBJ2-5	CASSRGQGALETQYF
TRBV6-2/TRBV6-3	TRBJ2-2	CASSHTGNTGELFF
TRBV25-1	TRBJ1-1	CASSPEDRHHEAFF
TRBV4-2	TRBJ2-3	CASSQDSVTRADTQYF
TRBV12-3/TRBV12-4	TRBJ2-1	CASSSTRDEQFF
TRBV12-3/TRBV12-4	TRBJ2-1	CASSRGDSPLGNEQFF
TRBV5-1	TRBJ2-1	CASSLGGGGAVNEQFF
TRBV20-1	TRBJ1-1	CSAPLQGGGTEAFF
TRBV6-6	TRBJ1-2	CASSSRQGAQGYTF